The 12 T cell receptor beta chains given below trace back to one sample, sequenced in a study of blood T cell repertoires in COVID-19. Assay: immunoSEQ multiplex PCR; the TCRdb copy retains only in-frame clones and omits some. The sample contains tens of thousands of clones, just under 90% of which appear only once. Material for sequencing was peripheral blood. Receptors were obtained from a human donor with active COVID-19. The donor label of this sample is uncertain.

The rearrangement uses TRBV7-8 and TRBJ2-3, with 10 bases lining up with TRBD2. V lost 1 base, J lost 10 bases, and 8 bases stayed unmatched. Per germline, CDR1 SGHVS and CDR2 FQNEAQ. The CDR3 sequence is 15 residues long. The DNA for the CDR3 is TGTGCCAGCAGCTTAGTTTTAGCGGGGGGATCGGCGCAGTATTTT. This sequence encodes CASSLVLAGGSAQYF.

CDR3 loop: CASSSAGGTPNEKLFF. The CDR3 DNA is TGTGCCAGCAGTTCAGCTGGGGGGACCCCTAATGAAAAACTGTTTTTT. This chain connects TRBV28 to TRBJ1-4, with a tentative D call TRBD1 (5 bases). The CDR3 is 16 residues long. V lost 4 bases, J lost 3 bases, and 15 bases lay in between. Germline V CDR1 and CDR2: MDHEN, SYDVKM.

The J gene is TRBJ1-4, the V gene TRBV2, with 9 bases that match TRBD1. Trimming removed 7 bases from V and 7 bases from J; junction bases left unmatched: 7. CDR3 size: 14 residues. Germline values: CDR1 SNHLY, CDR2 FYNNEI. The CDR3 loop reads CASKTDRGVEKLFF. The CDR3 bases are TGTGCCAGCAAAACGGACAGGGGAGTTGAAAAACTGTTTTTT.

This clone was seen just once. The V and J genes are TRBV20-1 and TRBJ2-1; possibly TRBD1 for D (5 bases). Germline CDR1 is DFQATT and CDR2 is SNEGSKA (reference sequence). Trimming cost V 6 bases and J 5 bases, with 8 bases left between them. The CDR3 loop spans 11 amino acids. CDR3 loop: CSALRDNEQFF. The CDR3 bases are TGCAGTGCCCTCAGGGACAATGAGCAGTTCTTC.

The genes are TRBV24-1 and TRBJ2-5, with D possibly matching TRBD2 (5 bases). The CDR3 has 15 amino acids. The germline CDR1 and CDR2 sequences are KGHDR and SFDVKD. Trimming took 3 bases from V and 5 from J, leaving 15 bases between them. The CDR3 region has the DNA TGTGCCACCAGTGATACTCCCGGGAAGTGGGAGACCCAGTACTTC. Amino acids: CATSDTPGKWETQYF.

The chain employs TRBV5-1 and TRBJ2-2; 10 positions match TRBD1. There are 15 residues in the CDR3. V dropped 4 bases and J dropped 3; count of bases not matched to a gene: 3. Germline values: CDR1 SGHRS, CDR2 YFSETQ. The CDR3 DNA reads TGCGCCAGCAGCCGACAGGGGGCGGACACCGGGGAGCTGTTTTTT. It yields the protein CASSRQGADTGELFF.

This clone has a single count. This chain joins TRBV19 and TRBJ2-1, with 9 bases that match TRBD2. After removal of 3 bases from V and 6 bases from J, the junction contained 9 bases not matched to a gene. Germline V gives CDR1 LNHDA, CDR2 SQIVND (reference sequence). The CDR3 length is 16 residues. CDR3 sequence (DNA): TGTGCCAGTAGTATTATGACTAGCGGATTTCTCAATGAGCAGTTCTTC. Translation: CASSIMTSGFLNEQFF.

The chain links TRBV7-9 to TRBJ1-5, with 10 bases lining up with TRBD1. Losses at the gene ends were 5 bases for V and 0 bases for J; bases not matched to a gene: 13. Germline CDR1 and CDR2: SEHNR and FQNEAQ (reference sequence). This CDR3 comprises 19 residues. CDR3 sequence reads: CASSDGDRGFLDSNQPQHF. The CDR3 coding sequence is TGTGCCAGCAGCGACGGGGACAGGGGCTTTCTCGATAGCAATCAGCCCCAGCATTTT.

This sequence joins TRBV15 and TRBJ2-5; maybe TRBD2 (6 bases). CDR3 length: 12 amino acids. Germline-derived CDR1 and CDR2 are LNHNV and YYDKDF (reference sequence). The germline V and J ends were trimmed by 5 bases and 2 bases, with 6 bases remaining between them. The CDR3 protein is CATSAGQETQYF. In nucleotides, the CDR3 is TGTGCCACCAGCGCGGGGCAAGAGACCCAGTACTTC.

The chain joins TRBV7-8 to TRBJ2-7, with D unclear. Germline-derived CDR1 and CDR2 are SGHVS and FQNEAQ. The CDR3 covers 12 residues. Trimming pared 1 base from V and 6 bases from J, leaving 7 bases between. The CDR3 DNA sequence: TGTGCCAGCAGCTTAGGTCGGAGCGAGCAGTACTTC. Its protein is CASSLGRSEQYF.

The gene calls are TRBV28 and TRBJ1-5, with 8 nucleotides matching TRBD1. J was trimmed by 4 bases and V by 5 bases; bases with no gene match: 7. CDR3 length equals 15 residues. The germline V gene has CDR1 MDHEN and CDR2 SYDVKM. CDR3 sequence: CASSQDRAKNQPQHF. The CDR3 region has the DNA TGTGCCAGCAGTCAGGACAGGGCCAAAAATCAGCCCCAGCATTTT. The whole variable domain, filled in from reference TRBV28 and TRBJ1-5, reads DVKVTQSSRYLVKRTGEKVFLECVQDMDHENMFWYRQDPGLGLRLIYFSYDVKMKEKGDIPEGYSVSREKKERFSLILESASTNQTSMYLCASSQDRAKNQPQHFGDGTRLSIL.

The DNA for the CDR3 is TGTGCCAGCAGCAACCAGGGGTACGAGCAGTACTTC. Its translation: CASSNQGYEQYF. The chain employs TRBV11-2 and TRBJ2-7; TRBD1 might be the D (6 bases). Germline V gene data show CDR1 as SGHAT and CDR2 as FQNNGV. This CDR3 contains 12 residues. Trimming stripped 5 bases from V and 4 bases from J, with 9 bases between. Looking up the rest from reference TRBV11-2 and TRBJ2-7 gives the full variable domain: EAGVAQSPRYKIIEKRQSVAFWCNPISGHATLYWYQQILGQGPKLLIQFQNNGVVDDSQLPKDRFSAERLKGVDSTLKIQPAKLEDSAVYLCASSNQGYEQYFGPGTRLTVT.